This paragraph covers one TCR beta chain sequence. Antigen: not known. The CDR3 totals 15 residues. After removal of 11 bases from V and 4 bases from J, the junction contained 16 bases not matched to a gene. Germline V gene sequence: CDR1 MDHEN, CDR2 SYDVKM. Only in-frame clones appear in the TCRdb table, and some are missing; sequencing was by immunoSEQ multiplex PCR. The sample holds about 10,000 clones, approximately 91% seen once. These data belong to a study of somatic mutations in cytotoxic T cells in rheumatoid arthritis. Findings and limits, study-wide: The study found that the largest CD8+ clone exceeded 20% of CD8+ cells in about an eighth of the roughly 60 patients. CD8+ T-cell clonality showed no significant difference between rheumatoid arthritis patients and age-matched healthy controls. With age, CD8+ clonality increased in rheumatoid arthritis patients, whereas no such increase appeared in healthy controls. Unknown were the antigen targets of the expanded CD8+ clones.

The rearrangement uses TRBV28 and TRBJ1-2, with 7 bases aligning to TRBD1. This TCR was recovered from a woman aged 18-30 years with rheumatoid arthritis. Sequencing used CD4+ T cells sorted from blood. The CDR3 DNA is TGTGCCGTCGACAGGGAGATTCCAAGGGGCTATGGCTACACCTTC. Translation gives CAVDREIPRGYGYTF.